This TCR beta chain is from a study of T cell repertoires in aging, cancer and after chemotherapy. Multiplex touch-down PCR with TRB-A/B primers amplified rearranged V-D-J TRB sequences. One entry per CDR3 protein, called by TCRdb with MiXCR from the multiplex PCR reads. The sample holds 7,500 or so distinct CDR3 sequences, around two fifths seen once. The V gene lost 2 bases and the J gene lost 7 bases, with 11 bases spanning the gap. This CDR3 is 13 amino acids long. CDR1 and CDR2 from the germline V gene are MNHEY and SMNVEV (reference sequence). The template was genomic DNA from peripheral blood, not RNA.

The sample comprised blood. The sequence came from a human donor in good health. The rearrangement links TRBV27 to TRBJ1-1; perhaps TRBD1 as D (6 bases). The CDR3 DNA reads as TGTGCCAGCAGTTTAGGACAGCACCATGAAGCTTTCTTT. It specifies CASSLGQHHEAFF.